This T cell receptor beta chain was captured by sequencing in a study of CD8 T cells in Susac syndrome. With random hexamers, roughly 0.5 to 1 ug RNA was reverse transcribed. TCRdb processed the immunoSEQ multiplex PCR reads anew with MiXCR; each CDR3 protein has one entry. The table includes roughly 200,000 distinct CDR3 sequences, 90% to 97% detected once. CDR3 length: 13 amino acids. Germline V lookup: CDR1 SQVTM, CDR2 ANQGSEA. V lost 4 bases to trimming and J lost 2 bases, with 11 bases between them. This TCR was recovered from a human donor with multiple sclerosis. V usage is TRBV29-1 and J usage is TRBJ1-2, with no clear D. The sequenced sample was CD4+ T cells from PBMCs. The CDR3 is CSVGLHLNYGYTF. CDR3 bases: TGCAGCGTTGGTCTCCATTTAAACTATGGCTACACCTTC.